This T cell receptor (beta chain) was identified in a study of T cells in Graves' hyperthyroidism and ophthalmopathy (dated by TCRdb to about 2019). Turning to the overall study: Peripheral blood was sampled at the time of initial diagnosis, prior to any treatment. In about 6 Graves' hyperthyroidism patients, the study also compared T-cell repertoires from thyroid tissue with T-cell repertoires from blood. The paper reports TCR Vbeta CDR3 sequencing of roughly 140 peripheral blood samples: around 41 ophthalmopathy, roughly 74 hyperthyroidism and around 17 progressor patients. The 75 to 100 discovery patients were divided at random into training and test sets in a 7:3 ratio. After sampling, hyperthyroidism patients received methimazole starting at 30 mg daily, and ophthalmopathy patients received high-dose intravenous methylprednisolone. Whether ophthalmopathy could be predicted prospectively was tested in an independent validation cohort made up of 18 to 20 hyperthyroidism patients plus 17 patients who later progressed to ophthalmopathy. To identify distinguishing TCR V-J signatures, a discovery cohort of some 100 patients was used, comprising 40 to 45 with Graves' ophthalmopathy and some 57 with stable Graves' hyperthyroidism.

From the germline V gene, CDR1 is SGHTA and CDR2 is FQGNSA. V is reduced by 4 bases and J by 1 base, leaving a spacing of 13 bases between them. The CDR3 covers 15 residues, taking in both the cysteine and the phenylalanine. Of all the DNA, just the CDR3 is kept, 45 bases in frame from base 1. Concerning this clonotype: No antigen is known for it. It has no much larger one-base neighbor in the sample; base qualities were not kept.

The TCR beta CDR3 regions were amplified from RNA transcripts. The first round of RT-PCR for the TCR CDR3 was performed with the HTBI primer set and the Qiagen OneStep RT-PCR kit. Libraries were constructed in a second round of multiplex PCR, after which size selection and purification were carried out. Paired-end sequencing of the libraries was performed with 100 bp reads on an Illumina HiSeq2000. Regarding the original processing steps: SOAPnuke was used to process the raw data, with reads discarded if the reads contained adapters or uncalled bases, had a mean Phred below 15, or lacked an exact constant-primer or identifier match. COPE v1.2.5 was used to merge high-quality paired reads, and clonotypes were defined as unique nucleotide sequences. MiTCR v1.1 was used to align the clonotypes against IMGT TRBV, TRBD and TRBJ reference segments. The analysis was restricted to V-J combinations with a frequency above 0.0001, which together covered just over 99% of the repertoires. The TCS score was defined as the ratio of F50 (clonal expansion) to E x V (chaos), calculated using BLOSUM62-based TCRdist between CDR3 peptides within each V-J. Welch's t-statistics and random forest reduced around 520 V-J features to 13, which were used in a naive Bayes classifier (R e1071). TCRdb reanalyzed the raw reads on its own, using fastp at Q25 for trimming and MiXCR for clone calling, and kept in-frame beta chains. Each CDR3 protein appears once, grouped with its most common genes and DNA. TCRdb, rather than the study authors, made the V and J calls. Present in this sample are hundreds of thousands of distinct CDR3 sequences, approximately 15% of which were seen just once. Together, the top ten hold approximately 32% of the sample.

Findings and caveats that apply to the study as a whole: During validation, the model predicted progression to ophthalmopathy a median of approximately 7 months ahead of onset, with almost 71% sensitivity and around 73% specificity. Most expanded thyroid clonotypes (frequency above 0.001) were also detected in blood, a finding suggesting that blood repertoires may reflect thyroid immune responses. Sample size was not statistically predetermined, and investigators were not blinded to group allocation. A model built on a 13 V-J signature distinguished ophthalmopathy from stable hyperthyroidism, reaching 85% to 90% sensitivity and 81.08% specificity in cross-validation and 80%/75% in testing.

Graves' hyperthyroidism was defined as stable when no progression to ophthalmopathy occurred over 18 months of follow-up. The hyperthyroidism patients were between 18 and 65 years old and newly diagnosed, with a disease duration of less than 2 months. Exclusion was applied to patients with uncontrolled infections, other autoimmune diseases, pregnancy or lactation. Clinical symptoms, serum thyroxine and TRAb, thyroid ultrasound, and orbital computed tomography formed the basis for the diagnoses. PBMCs were separated from roughly 9.3 ml of fresh peripheral blood using Ficoll-Paque density gradient centrifugation. Total RNA was extracted using Trizol reagent, and RNA quality was assessed on an Agilent 2100 Bioanalyzer.

The receptor comes from a woman in her twenties or thirties with Graves' hyperthyroidism. The chain is made from TRBV7-2 and TRBJ1-1; the D gene remains uncertain. The sample taken for sequencing was blood. The CDR3 amino acid sequence is: CASSSAAGANTEAFF. The DNA is as follows: TGTGCCAGCAGCTCCGCCGCGGGCGCGAACACTGAAGCTTTCTTT.